These 13 T cell receptor beta chains share one sample of origin, sequenced in a study of blood T cell repertoires in COVID-19. Clones were read by immunoSEQ multiplex PCR, and TCRdb kept only the in-frame ones, dropping some. The sample carries 150,000 to 200,000 clones, over 80% recorded once. The sample was PBMCs or T cells enriched from blood (not recorded which). These receptor sequences come from a man between 65 and 85 years old who had been exposed to COVID-19.

This chain connects TRBV13 to TRBJ1-1, with TRBD1 as a possible D gene (5 bases). The germline V gene has CDR1 PRHDT and CDR2 FYEKMQ (reference sequence). The CDR3 runs to 16 residues. Deletions cut 5 bases from V and 1 base from J, with 17 bases between. CDR3 protein: CASSANPSDRNTEAFF. The CDR3 region has the DNA TGTGCCAGCAGCGCAAACCCTTCCGACAGGAACACTGAAGCTTTCTTT.

The chain is built from TRBV10-3 and TRBJ2-3, with 12 nucleotides matching TRBD1. Unmatched junction bases numbered 9, after V lost 1 base and J lost 4 bases. The length of the CDR3 is 18 residues. CDR1 ENHRY and CDR2 SYGVKD come from the germline V gene. The chain's CDR3 is CAISELPGQGARADTQYF. CDR3 nucleotides: TGTGCCATCAGTGAGTTACCGGGACAGGGGGCAAGGGCAGATACGCAGTATTTT.

The chain uses TRBV9 and TRBJ1-2, with D possibly TRBD1 on 6 matching bases. V was clipped by 0 bases and J by 6 bases, with 15 bases between them. Germline V gives CDR1 SGDLS, CDR2 YYNGEE. The CDR3 is made up of 15 amino acids. The CDR3 loop reads CASSVAGGGHHGYTF. The CDR3 DNA follows: TGTGCCAGCAGCGTAGCTGGGGGGGGGCACCATGGCTACACCTTC.

This chain uses TRBV19 with TRBJ1-2; possibly TRBD1 for D (5 bases). This CDR3 region has 12 residues. Germline CDR1 LNHDA, CDR2 SQIVND (reference sequence). V lost 7 bases to trimming and J lost 4 bases, with 10 bases between them. The CDR3 loop is CASTDSPYGYTF. The CDR3 region has the DNA TGTGCCAGTACCGACAGCCCCTATGGCTACACCTTC.

The chain has TRBV20-1 and TRBJ1-2; 8 bases agree with TRBD1. V gave up 3 bases and J gave up 3 bases; unmatched junction bases: 12. The CDR3 covers 16 residues. CDR1 and CDR2 from the germline V gene are DFQATT and SNEGSKA (reference sequence). The CDR3 is CSASRQGARDYYGYTF. CDR3 DNA sequence: TGCAGTGCTAGTAGGCAGGGGGCCAGGGACTACTATGGCTACACCTTC.

The chain couples TRBV18 to TRBJ2-3, with D possibly being TRBD2 (5 bases). Per germline, CDR1 KGHSH and CDR2 LQKENI. The length of the CDR3 is 16 residues. V lost 0 bases and J lost 2, with 12 bases in between. As DNA, the CDR3 is TGTGCCAGCTCACCACCGAGCGGAGTCCCCACAGATACGCAGTATTTT. This codes for CASSPPSGVPTDTQYF.

The chain has TRBV29-1 and TRBJ1-1, with a tentative D call TRBD1 (5 bases). The CDR3 runs 11 residues. Deletions cut 6 bases from V and 8 bases from J, with 13 bases between. Germline V gene lookup returns CDR1 SQVTM and CDR2 ANQGSEA. This CDR3 is CSVGTGVEAFF. The CDR3 bases are TGCAGCGTCGGGACGGGAGTGGAAGCTTTCTTT.

This rearrangement joins TRBV12-3 or TRBV12-4 to TRBJ2-2; weak D call: TRBD2 (6 bases). V was pared by 6 bases and J by 6 bases, with 11 bases between. The CDR3 is made up of 13 amino acids. Written as DNA, the CDR3 is TGTGCCAGCAGGCGGGACCCTCCCGGGGAGCTGTTTTTT. It specifies CASRRDPPGELFF.

The chain recombines TRBV6-5 with TRBJ2-3; 7 nucleotides match TRBD1. Germline lookup yields CDR1 MNHEY and CDR2 SVGAGI. V dropped 6 bases and J dropped 3; count of bases not matched to a gene: 9. The CDR3 spans 15 residues. The DNA of the CDR3 is TGTGCCAGCAGCCGCAAGGGGGCAGAAACAGATACGCAGTATTTT. Protein sequence: CASSRKGAETDTQYF.

The rearrangement links TRBV19 to TRBJ2-1, with D possibly TRBD2 on 6 matching bases. V was clipped by 6 bases and J by 9 bases, with 24 bases between them. This CDR3 comprises 16 residues. CDR1 is LNHDA and CDR2 is SQIVND in the germline V gene (reference sequence). CDR3 region: CASSSSRESWGREQFF. CDR3 in DNA: TGTGCCAGTAGCAGCAGCCGGGAGTCGTGGGGTCGTGAGCAGTTCTTC.

The genes are TRBV5-4 and TRBJ2-1; D is ambiguous. Germline V CDR1 and CDR2: SGHNT, YYREEE (reference sequence). The V end was cut by 1 base, the J end by 6 bases, with 5 bases between. The CDR3 spans 12 residues. The chain's CDR3 is CASSLSVNEQFF. CDR3 in DNA: TGTGCCAGCAGCTTGTCTGTCAATGAGCAGTTCTTC.

V gene TRBV9 combines with J gene TRBJ1-4; D gene uncertain. The V gene's germline CDR1 is SGDLS and CDR2 YYNGEE. Trimming removed 0 bases at V and 7 bases at J, with 16 bases between. The CDR3 sequence is 16 residues long. The CDR3 DNA reads as TGTGCCAGCAGCGTAGAGGGAGCCTTGCGGAGTGAAAAACTGTTTTTT. It specifies CASSVEGALRSEKLFF.

The chain's CDR3 is CASSLDFGGRPMGEQYF. The CDR3 coding sequence is TGTGCCAGCAGCTTAGATTTCGGCGGGAGGCCAATGGGCGAGCAGTACTTC. The chain recombines TRBV11-3 with TRBJ2-7; TRBD2 agrees at 8 bases. V lost 0 bases and J lost 6; bases outside the gene matches: 13. The CDR3 has 17 residues. CDR1 and CDR2 from the germline V gene are SGHNT and YENEEA.